Shown below are 27 T cell receptor beta chains from a single sample sequenced in a study of beta chain features in type 1 diabetes. Notes on the study in general: Shorter TCRB CDR3s, moderately but significantly so, were found in Type 1 diabetes patients in all four CD4+ subsets.

All of the isolated RNA was reverse transcribed, so expressed TCRB transcripts were sequenced. Some clones are missing from TCRdb's copy, which holds only in-frame ones; the method was immunoSEQ multiplex PCR. This sample has 640,000 or so clones, with over 12% found just once. For these receptors, no antigen is known. Sequencing was carried out using naive CD4+ T cells from blood. Receptors originate from a man younger than 35 with type 1 diabetes.

This clone has a handful of counts. The chain couples TRBV10-3 to TRBJ1-2; D is unresolved. V lost 7 bases, J lost 4 bases, and 19 bases lay in between. The CDR3 extends over 15 amino acids. From germline, CDR1 is ENHRY and CDR2 SYGVKD. CDR3 sequence: CAITHLEGTSYGYTF. As DNA, the CDR3 is TGTGCCATCACTCATTTGGAGGGAACCAGCTATGGCTACACCTTC.

This clone was detected a few times. The J gene is TRBJ1-3, the V gene TRBV7-2, with TRBD1 identical over 7 bases. Germline V gives CDR1 SGHTA, CDR2 FQGNSA. V was clipped by 5 bases and J by 2 bases; unmatched bases: 12. The CDR3 runs 17 residues. CDR3 protein: CASSPSPGQTAGNTIYF. The CDR3 nucleotides read TGTGCCAGCAGCCCAAGTCCGGGACAGACAGCTGGAAACACCATATATTTT.

The chain combines TRBV6-1 with TRBJ2-3, with D possibly being TRBD2 (6 bases). The germline gives CDR1 MNHNS, CDR2 SASEGT. The CDR3 is 13 amino acids. V lost 10 bases and J 1 base, leaving 12 bases between the germline ends. The CDR3 region has the DNA TGTGCCACCCGACCGGGGGGCACAGATACGCAGTATTTT. It is translated as CATRPGGTDTQYF.

The chain combines TRBV7-3 with TRBJ2-3, with 13 bases identical to TRBD2. The CDR3 loop spans 16 amino acids. Trimming removed 5 bases from V and 6 bases from J; junction bases left unmatched: 8. Germline CDR1 reads SGHTA; CDR2 reads FQGTGA. CDR3 loop: CASSHGTSGVGDTQYF. The CDR3 DNA sequence: TGTGCCAGCAGCCATGGGACTAGCGGGGTCGGGGATACGCAGTATTTT.

The chain joins TRBV2 to TRBJ1-2; 7 positions match TRBD1. Trimming took 9 bases from V and 5 from J; bases not matched to a gene: 12. CDR1 and CDR2 (germline): SNHLY, FYNNEI. The CDR3 covers 14 residues. CDR3 in amino acids: CASEPGQFFYGYTF. CDR3 DNA: TGTGCCAGTGAGCCGGGACAGTTCTTTTATGGCTACACCTTC.

This clone has only a few counts. This chain uses TRBV30 with TRBJ2-2; no clear D gene. The CDR3 is 12 residues long. V lost 2 bases and J 6 bases, leaving 7 bases between the germline ends. Germline assignment: CDR1 GTSNPN and CDR2 SVGIG (reference sequence). CDR3 nucleotides: TGTGCCTGGAGTAAGGACGCCGGGGAGCTGTTTTTT. This gives the protein CAWSKDAGELFF.

This clone has only a few counts. This chain uses TRBV7-2 with TRBJ2-3, with D possibly matching TRBD1 (6 bases). This CDR3 has 13 residues. Trimming shortened V by 5 bases and J by 6 bases, and 12 bases separated the two germline ends. In germline, CDR1 is SGHTA, CDR2 FQGNSA. CDR3 residues: CASSPQGYDTQYF. DNA of the CDR3: TGTGCCAGCAGCCCACAGGGTTACGATACGCAGTATTTT. Full variable domain (missing parts from reference TRBV7-2 and TRBJ2-3): GAGVSQSPSNKVTEKGKDVELRCDPISGHTALYWYRQSLGQGLEFLIYFQGNSAPDKSGLPSDRFSAERTGGSVSTLTIQRTQQEDSAVYLCASSPQGYDTQYFGPGTRLTVL.

CDR3 nucleotides: TGTGCCAGCGCGCCCGGGGTAACCTACAATGAGCAGTTCTTC. Its translation: CASAPGVTYNEQFF. The gene calls are TRBV6-6 and TRBJ2-1, with D perhaps matching TRBD2 (5 bases). The CDR3 length is 14 residues. Trimming pared 8 bases from V and 2 bases from J, leaving 13 bases between. Germline assignment: CDR1 MNHNY and CDR2 SVGAGI (reference sequence).

This clone was seen only a few times. The chain carries TRBV5-4 and TRBJ2-1; perhaps D is TRBD1 or TRBD2 (5 bases each). Germline V gene data show CDR1 as SGHNT and CDR2 as YYREEE (reference sequence). The V end was cut by 4 bases, the J end by 6 bases, with 14 bases between. The CDR3 covers 14 residues. The chain's CDR3 is CASSRPGPFNEQFF. Here the CDR3 DNA reads TGTGCCAGCAGCCGTCCGGGGCCCTTCAATGAGCAGTTCTTC. Full variable domain (missing parts from reference TRBV5-4 and TRBJ2-1): ETGVTQSPTHLIKTRGQQVTLRCSSQSGHNTVSWYQQALGQGPQFIFQYYREEENGRGNFPPRFSGLQFPNYSSELNVNALELDDSALYLCASSRPGPFNEQFFGPGTRLTVL.

This clone was observed a handful of times. V is TRBV29-1 and J is TRBJ2-5; D is possibly TRBD1 (5 bases). The J call may not be correct, given that the DNA end is closer to TRBJ2-7. Germline-derived CDR1 and CDR2 are SQVTM and ANQGSEA. There are 12 residues in the CDR3. CDR3 protein: CSVMTDSYEQYF. The CDR3 DNA follows: TGCAGCGTGATGACAGATTCCTACGAGCAGTACTTC.

In its sample, this clone was seen a few times. The chain links TRBV5-1 to TRBJ2-3; 7 bases line up with TRBD1. CDR1 SGHRS and CDR2 YFSETQ come from the germline V gene. Germline trimming cut 0 bases from V and 4 bases from J; bases unmatched to any gene: 5. The CDR3 length is 15 residues. CDR3 sequence reads: CASSLGDRAPDTQYF. CDR3 DNA: TGCGCCAGCAGCTTGGGAGACAGGGCGCCAGATACGCAGTATTTT.

This chain links TRBV9 with TRBJ2-1, with 7 bases fitting TRBD1. Germline V gene sequence: CDR1 SGDLS, CDR2 YYNGEE. CDR3 size: 14 residues. With 4 bases clipped from V and 7 bases from J, the junction kept 8 bases outside the gene matches. The CDR3 DNA reads as TGTGCCAGCAGCACACTGGGACAGATAAATGAGCAGTTCTTC. It specifies CASSTLGQINEQFF.

The rearrangement links TRBV19 to TRBJ2-7, with D perhaps TRBD1 (6 bases). The CDR3 is 14 amino acids. Trimming removed 4 bases from V and 1 base from J, with 11 bases in between. Germline V gene data show CDR1 as LNHDA and CDR2 as SQIVND (reference sequence). CDR3 nucleotide sequence: TGTGCCAGTAGTACTCGGACAGCTTCCTACGAGCAGTACTTC. It is translated as CASSTRTASYEQYF. The whole variable domain, remainder taken from reference TRBV19 and TRBJ2-7, is DGGITQSPKYLFRKEGQNVTLSCEQNLNHDAMYWYRQDPGQGLRLIYYSQIVNDFQKGDIAEGYSVSREKKESFPLTVTSAQKNPTAFYLCASSTRTASYEQYFGPGTRLTVT.

The chain links TRBV29-1 to TRBJ1-2; TRBD1 agrees at 10 bases. Trimming cost V 1 base and J 1 base; bases outside gene matches: 9. This CDR3 has 17 residues. CDR1 and CDR2 (germline): SQVTM, ANQGSEA. CDR3 sequence: CSVEALGTGVLNYGYTF. The CDR3 bases are TGCAGCGTTGAAGCCCTCGGGACAGGGGTACTTAACTATGGCTACACCTTC. Combining the CDR3 with reference TRBV29-1 and TRBJ1-2 gives the whole variable domain SAVISQKPSRDICQRGTSLTIQCQVDSQVTMMFWYRQQPGQSLTLIATANQGSEATYESGFVIDKFPISRPNLTFSTLTVSNMSPEDSSIYLCSVEALGTGVLNYGYTFGSGTRLTVV.

This clone has more than one count but fewer than ten. The chain couples TRBV29-1 to TRBJ2-7, with 7 bases aligning to TRBD1. V lost 4 bases and J lost 3; bases outside the gene matches: 6. The CDR3 runs to 13 residues. Germline CDR1 and CDR2: SQVTM and ANQGSEA. CDR3 bases: TGCAGCGTTGGGGAAGGGGGCGGCTACGAGCAGTACTTC. Amino acid sequence: CSVGEGGGYEQYF.

The chain employs TRBV6-5 and TRBJ2-5; 7 nucleotides align to TRBD2. Losses at the gene ends were 2 bases for V and 5 bases for J; bases not matched to a gene: 11. Germline V gene lookup returns CDR1 MNHEY and CDR2 SVGAGI. The CDR3 contains 16 residues. The chain's CDR3 is CASSYGGGSSWETQYF. For the CDR3, the DNA is TGTGCCAGCAGTTACGGCGGCGGGAGTTCGTGGGAGACCCAGTACTTC.

J is TRBJ2-7 and V is TRBV11-1; D assignment may be TRBD1 or TRBD2 (5 bases each). The CDR3 sequence is 15 residues long. The germline V gene encodes CDR1 SGHAT and CDR2 FQDESV (reference sequence). Trimming took off 5 bases at V and 5 bases at J, with 19 bases between the two ends. The CDR3 reads CASSRRDRTSHEQYF. The CDR3 DNA follows: TGTGCCAGCAGCCGTCGGGACCGGACCTCACACGAGCAGTACTTC. The full variable domain, in which reference TRBV11-1 and TRBJ2-7 provide the parts outside the CDR3, is EAEVAQSPRYKITEKSQAVAFWCDPISGHATLYWYRQILGQGPELLVQFQDESVVDDSQLPKDRFSAERLKGVDSTLKIQPAELGDSAMYLCASSRRDRTSHEQYFGPGTRLTVT.

The rearrangement uses TRBV5-6 and TRBJ1-2; the match to TRBD1 covers 8 bases. The V gene's germline CDR1 is SGHDT and CDR2 YYEEEE. The CDR3 loop spans 13 amino acids. The V gene end was trimmed by 1 base and the J gene end by 8 bases; junction bases not matched to a gene: 4. CDR3 sequence: CASSLQDRDGYTF. The CDR3 DNA follows: TGTGCCAGCAGCTTGCAGGACAGGGACGGCTACACCTTC.

This clone was picked up a small number of times. The chain combines TRBV18 with TRBJ2-5, with D possibly being TRBD1 (6 bases). The V gene lost 3 bases and the J gene lost 4 bases, with 18 bases spanning the gap. CDR3 size: 16 residues. Germline loops: CDR1 KGHSH, CDR2 LQKENI. The CDR3 nucleotides are TGTGCCAGCTCACCGACCCAGGGGTATTCAACAGAGACCCAGTACTTC. Its translation: CASSPTQGYSTETQYF.

This chain connects TRBV28 to TRBJ2-7; 8 bases line up with TRBD1. The CDR3 runs 14 residues. V gave up 5 bases and J gave up 2 bases; unmatched junction bases: 5. Germline V gene data show CDR1 as MDHEN and CDR2 as SYDVKM. CDR3 DNA: TGTGCCAGCAGTGAACCAGGGGGCGCCTACGAGCAGTACTTC. Its translation is CASSEPGGAYEQYF.

The chain employs TRBV5-4 and TRBJ1-6; 7 positions match TRBD1. The germline CDR1 and CDR2 sequences are SGHNT and YYREEE (reference sequence). CDR3 size: 14 residues. The V segment lost 3 bases and the J segment 9 bases; nucleotides outside the gene matches: 6. The CDR3 loop reads CASSSDRVGSPLHF. In nucleotides, the CDR3 is TGTGCCAGCAGCTCTGACAGGGTGGGTTCACCCCTCCACTTT.

This clone was counted a few times. The V gene is TRBV7-9, the J gene TRBJ2-7; D not certain. V was shortened by 1 base and J by 3 bases, with 10 bases between the two germline ends. The CDR3 runs to 14 residues. Germline V gene lookup returns CDR1 SEHNR and CDR2 FQNEAQ (reference sequence). The CDR3 reads CASSLEDVLYEQYF. The CDR3 DNA reads TGTGCCAGCAGCTTAGAGGACGTTCTCTACGAGCAGTACTTC.

The CDR3 bases are TGTGCCACCAGCAGAGAGTACAGCTCCTACGAGCAGTACTTC. This encodes CATSREYSSYEQYF. The V call is TRBV15, the J call TRBJ2-7; D gene uncertain. The CDR3 spans 14 residues. Trimming shortened V by 0 bases and J by 0 bases, and 6 bases separated the two germline ends. Germline lookup yields CDR1 LNHNV and CDR2 YYDKDF (reference sequence).

This chain connects TRBV18 to TRBJ2-7; D call uncertain. The V gene lost 3 bases and the J gene lost 4 bases, with 7 bases spanning the gap. CDR3 size: 12 residues. The germline gives CDR1 KGHSH, CDR2 LQKENI. CDR3: CASSPNGYEQYF. CDR3 nucleotide sequence: TGTGCCAGCTCACCTAACGGGTACGAGCAGTACTTC.

Comments on this clone: This sample also contains other DNA sequences that code for the same CDR3. The rearrangement uses TRBV5-4 and TRBJ2-5; D unclear. The CDR3 totals 13 residues. The germline V gene encodes CDR1 SGHNT and CDR2 YYREEE (reference sequence). Trimming took 4 bases from V and 1 from J, leaving 8 bases between them. The CDR3 spells CASSPDRQETQYF. The CDR3 region has the DNA TGTGCCAGCAGCCCAGACCGCCAAGAGACCCAGTACTTC. Based on the CDR3 plus reference TRBV5-4 and TRBJ2-5, the full variable domain is ETGVTQSPTHLIKTRGQQVTLRCSSQSGHNTVSWYQQALGQGPQFIFQYYREEENGRGNFPPRFSGLQFPNYSSELNVNALELDDSALYLCASSPDRQETQYFGPGTRLLVL.

The chain links TRBV7-8 to TRBJ1-1, with 7 bases fitting TRBD1. Trimming removed 5 bases from V and 1 base from J; junction bases left unmatched: 7. Germline V CDR1 and CDR2: SGHVS, FQNEAQ. This CDR3 comprises 15 residues. The CDR3 DNA is TGTGCCAGCAGCGCCCAAGGGACAGCGAACACTGAAGCTTTCTTT. Translating gives CASSAQGTANTEAFF.

The rearrangement uses TRBV10-3 and TRBJ2-1, with TRBD2 identical over 12 bases. CDR1 is ENHRY and CDR2 is SYGVKD in the germline V gene. CDR3 length: 17 amino acids. The J segment lost 3 bases and the V segment lost 3 bases, leaving 6 bases of the junction unmatched. The CDR3 DNA reads TGTGCCATCAGTGACCCTGGACTAGCGGGAAGCTACAATGAGCAGTTCTTC. It yields the protein CAISDPGLAGSYNEQFF.